The 7 T cell receptor beta chains below all came from one sample that was sequenced in a study of shared clonotypes between healthy human individuals (dated by TCRdb to 2020 to 2021). Library generation was performed with the immunoSEQ multiplex PCR assay. Held by TCRdb, this immuneACCESS table contains in-frame sequences only and omits some clones. Under half of the omission traces to an unresolved V gene where checked; the cause of the rest is unknown. The table for this sample lists some 2.1 million clones; over 85% of them were counted only once. The ten most abundant clones make up 0.13% of the sample. The sequencing input was naive CD4+ T cells sorted from blood. Reading the label with the study, this specimen's cell subset or site is: CD45RA+ positively selected. The source is a man between 18 and 35 years old in good health.

This chain connects TRBV2 to TRBJ1-2; 7 bases line up with TRBD1. Per germline, CDR1 SNHLY and CDR2 FYNNEI. The CDR3 loop spans 15 amino acids. V shed 5 bases, J shed 0 bases, and the junction held 6 bases outside the gene matches. CDR3 DNA sequence: TGTGCCAGCAGTTTTGGACAGGCCCCTAACTATGGCTACACCTTC. Encoded protein: CASSFGQAPNYGYTF.

Details on this clone: Other DNA sequences of this sample code for an identical CDR3. The chain links TRBV5-1 to TRBJ2-3; a possible D gene is TRBD1 (6 bases). CDR1 and CDR2 from the germline V gene are SGHRS and YFSETQ. The CDR3 runs 14 residues. Between the trimmed V and J ends, which lost 0 bases and 3 bases, there was a span of 8 bases. The CDR3 reads CASSLAGATDTQYF. The CDR3 DNA sequence: TGCGCCAGCAGCTTGGCAGGGGCTACAGATACGCAGTATTTT.

Here the CDR3 DNA reads TGTGCCAGCACCATCGGACAGGCCTCCGGGGAGCTGTTTTTT. Translated, it gives CASTIGQASGELFF. V is TRBV6-1 and J is TRBJ2-2; 7 bases agree with TRBD1. V dropped 7 bases and J dropped 6; count of bases not matched to a gene: 8. The CDR3 runs 14 residues. Germline values: CDR1 MNHNS, CDR2 SASEGT.

This chain uses TRBV6-5 with TRBJ2-2; the D gene is possibly TRBD2 (6 bases). Germline CDR1 and CDR2: MNHEY and SVGAGI. The germline V and J ends were trimmed by 5 bases and 9 bases, with 16 bases remaining between them. The CDR3 is 14 residues long. The CDR3 region is CASSPLYGGRELFF. In DNA, the CDR3 is TGTGCCAGCAGTCCCCTTTACGGGGGTAGGGAGCTGTTTTTT.

This clone was seen only once. The chain is built from TRBV5-1 and TRBJ2-7; 8 nucleotides agree with TRBD2. V gave up 2 bases and J gave up 7 bases; unmatched junction bases: 11. Germline assignment: CDR1 SGHRS and CDR2 YFSETQ. The CDR3 consists of 15 residues. The CDR3 spells CASSLAGVGLEEQYF. The DNA for the CDR3 is TGCGCCAGCAGCTTAGCGGGAGTGGGTCTTGAAGAGCAGTACTTC.

The V and J genes are TRBV5-1 and TRBJ2-3; TRBD2 matches at 7 bases. Germline CDR1 is SGHRS and CDR2 is YFSETQ. Losses at the gene ends were 1 base for V and 0 bases for J; bases not matched to a gene: 5. The CDR3 runs to 16 residues. The CDR3 nucleotides read TGCGCCAGCAGCTTGACCACTAGCGCTAGCACAGATACGCAGTATTTT. Residues: CASSLTTSASTDTQYF.

The chain combines TRBV18 with TRBJ1-5; D remains ambiguous. The CDR3 length is 15 residues. Trimming took 2 bases from V and 0 from J, leaving 8 bases between them. Germline-derived CDR1 and CDR2 are KGHSH and LQKENI. This CDR3 reads CASSPNSYSNQPQHF. CDR3 sequence (DNA): TGTGCCAGCTCACCAAACAGTTATAGCAATCAGCCCCAGCATTTT.